These T cell receptor beta chains were read from a single sample in a study of cytomegalovirus exposure and HLA in healthy donors. The protocol was immunoSEQ multiplex PCR, while the TCRdb copy is restricted to in-frame clones and leaves out a portion. This sample carries roughly 100,000 clones, about 81% of them seen once, and the ten largest clones take 3% to 3.5%. The material sequenced was PBMCs. All receptors derive from a woman in her forties in good health and CMV-seronegative. CDR3s include the opening cysteine and the closing phenylalanine or tryptophan. A D gene is named only where the DNA matches it firmly. The size field is filled for only some rows; it gives once, few, many or a size class.

size	J	D	V	CDR3	DNA
.	TRBJ2-7	.	TRBV27	CASSLKIKRPLDEQYF	TGTGCCAGCAGTTTAAAAATTAAGCGGCCCCTCGACGAGCAGTACTTC
few	TRBJ1-1	.	TRBV29-1	CSVEGHMNTEAFF	TGCAGCGTTGAGGGACACATGAACACTGAAGCTTTCTTT
.	TRBJ2-1	TRBD2	TRBV4-2	CASSPRSGTSGINEQFF	TGTGCCAGCAGCCCACGGTCCGGGACTAGCGGGATAAACGAGCAGTTCTTC
.	TRBJ1-5	.	TRBV30	CAWSLPGLGSNQPQHF	TGTGCCTGGAGTCTTCCGGGACTGGGAAGCAATCAGCCCCAGCATTTT
.	TRBJ1-3	.	TRBV28	CASSLSVPGNTIYF	TGTGCCAGCAGTTTATCGGTACCCGGGAACACCATATATTTT
few	TRBJ1-2	.	TRBV30	CACPSRTRLYTF	TGTGCCTGTCCATCCAGAACCAGACTCTACACCTTC
.	TRBJ1-5	.	TRBV18	CASSLKDRRSNQPQHF	TGTGCCAGCTCACTGAAGGACAGAAGGAGCAATCAGCCCCAGCATTTT
.	TRBJ1-2	.	TRBV7-2	CASSFAPMGRDHGYTF	TGTGCCAGCAGCTTCGCCCCTATGGGCAGGGATCATGGCTACACCTTC
.	TRBJ2-5	.	TRBV5-1	CASSLVGYQETQYF	TGCGCCAGCAGCTTGGTCGGGTACCAAGAGACCCAGTACTTC
.	TRBJ2-7	TRBD1	TRBV28	CASSSDRAISYEQYF	TGTGCCAGCAGTTCGGACAGGGCAATCTCCTACGAGCAGTACTTC
.	TRBJ2-3	TRBD2	TRBV11-3	CASSRGLAGGPTDTQYF	TGTGCCAGCAGCCGCGGACTAGCGGGAGGGCCCACAGATACGCAGTATTTT
many	TRBJ1-1	.	TRBV4-3	CASSQEWGRTANTEAFF	TGCGCCAGCAGCCAAGAATGGGGCCGGACGGCGAACACTGAAGCTTTCTTT
.	TRBJ1-4	TRBD1	TRBV5-1	CASSLGDRDHEKLFF	TGCGCCAGCAGCTTGGGTGACAGGGATCATGAAAAACTGTTTTTT
.	TRBJ2-5	.	TRBV15	CATTEEVGRETQYF	TGTGCCACCACCGAGGAGGTGGGTCGTGAGACCCAGTACTTC
.	TRBJ1-5	.	TRBV27	CASSPRGLRNQPQHF	TGTGCCAGCAGTCCAAGAGGGTTACGCAATCAGCCCCAGCATTTT
.	TRBJ2-7	.	TRBV19	CASSTRGHYEQYF	TGTGCCAGTAGTACACGGGGACACTACGAGCAGTACTTC
once	TRBJ1-6	.	TRBV6-5	CASSYLWTEYNSPLHF	TGTGCCAGCAGTTACCTTTGGACAGAATATAATTCACCCCTCCACTTT
.	TRBJ2-1	TRBD2	TRBV5-1	CASTPAGGNEQFF	TGCGCCAGCACCCCAGCGGGAGGCAATGAGCAGTTCTTC
.	TRBJ2-1	TRBD2	TRBV9	CASSPQTSGRWGYNEQFF	TGTGCCAGCAGCCCACAGACTAGCGGGAGGTGGGGCTACAATGAGCAGTTCTTC
few	TRBJ2-6	TRBD1	TRBV2	CASRDRGVTGANVLTF	TGTGCCAGCCGGGACAGGGGCGTCACTGGGGCCAACGTCCTGACTTTC
.	TRBJ2-3	TRBD2	TRBV9	CASSVGGGFTDTQYF	TGTGCCAGCAGCGTAGGGGGGGGTTTCACAGATACGCAGTATTTT
.	TRBJ2-1	TRBD2	TRBV7-7	CASSREGGPSYNEQFF	TGTGCCAGCAGCCGGGAGGGGGGACCGTCCTACAATGAGCAGTTCTTC
.	TRBJ1-2	TRBD1	TRBV7-2	CASSLNPGGVYGYTF	TGTGCCAGCAGCTTAAATCCAGGGGGCGTCTATGGCTACACCTTC
.	TRBJ1-2	TRBD1	TRBV6-6	CASRPTGTGSLYGYTF	TGTGCCAGCAGACCAACCGGGACAGGGAGTCTCTATGGCTACACCTTC
.	TRBJ2-1	.	TRBV7-8	CASSGGSSYNEQFF	TGTGCCAGCAGTGGGGGGAGCTCCTACAATGAGCAGTTCTTC
.	TRBJ2-1	TRBD1	TRBV4-1	CASSRSAGGAYNEQFF	TGCGCCAGCAGCCGCTCCGCAGGGGGCGCCTACAATGAGCAGTTCTTC
once	TRBJ2-2	TRBD1	TRBV10-1	CASSDGYRGKAGELFF	TGCGCCAGCAGTGACGGTTACAGGGGGAAAGCCGGGGAGCTGTTTTTT
once	TRBJ1-1	TRBD1	TRBV29-1	CSVDQGARTEAFF	TGCAGCGTGGACCAGGGGGCGCGTACTGAAGCTTTCTTT
once	TRBJ2-5	TRBD1	TRBV28	CASSPGQGAGETQYF	TGTGCCAGCAGTCCGGGACAGGGGGCCGGTGAGACCCAGTACTTC
.	TRBJ2-1	.	TRBV27	CASSLSHRNEQFF	TGTGCCAGCAGTTTATCGCACCGGAATGAGCAGTTCTTC
.	TRBJ1-1	.	TRBV28	CASSLSVAEAFF	TGTGCCAGCAGTTTAAGCGTGGCTGAAGCTTTCTTT
.	TRBJ2-6	.	TRBV15	CATSRPLSAGANVLTF	TGTGCCACCAGCAGACCCCTCTCTGCTGGGGCCAACGTCCTGACTTTC
.	TRBJ2-7	.	TRBV6-4	CASRLRTDSYEQYF	TGTGCCAGCAGGCTACGGACAGACTCCTACGAGCAGTACTTC